Described below is a single T cell receptor beta chain sequence and its context. The data belong to a study of blood T cell repertoires in COVID-19. Study in general: Specimens from acute and convalescent COVID-19 originated in the United States, Italy and Spain. Sample material is recorded as cDNA or gDNA derived from T cells, B-cell-depleted T cells, or PBMCs.

Study processing details: Cell counts per sample came from amplifying reference gene primers. The repertoire was sequenced with immunoSEQ multiplex PCR; TCRdb's copy has only in-frame clones and lacks some. The V and J calls and the clone size are those of that table, but D and trimming were determined from the DNA. The sample records over 200,000 clones, approximately 90% being singletons. The V gene's germline CDR1 is LNHNV and CDR2 YYDKDF (reference sequence). The V segment lost 4 bases and the J segment 8 bases; nucleotides outside the gene matches: 5. The CDR3 has 13 amino acids. The clonotype originates from a man aged 55 to 69 who had recovered from COVID-19. The chain links TRBV15 to TRBJ2-1; 7 bases match TRBD2. Input material: peripheral blood. The CDR3 coding sequence is TGTGCCACCAGCAAGGGAGGGGAGGATGAGCAGTTCTTC. As protein: CATSKGGEDEQFF.